This TCR beta chain was obtained from a study of cytotoxic CD8 clonotypes in ibrutinib-treated CLL. Study context: IGHV unmutated about 17; relapsed/refractory about a dozen; treatment-naive about 15. Productive templates per sample averaged approximately 250,000; productive rearrangements, about 89,000. It was after a median around twelve months of treatment, range 6 to 36, that response samples were taken.

The CDR3 runs to 15 residues. Germline lookup yields CDR1 LGHNA and CDR2 YSLEER. V was pared by 3 bases and J by 4 bases, with 6 bases of the junction left unmatched. Sequenced by immunoSEQ multiplex PCR; TCRdb stores in-frame clones only, minus some. The sample carries approximately 30,000 clones, around two thirds recorded once. The chain is built from TRBV4-3 and TRBJ1-2; 9 positions match TRBD1. Here the sequenced sample was PBMCs, taken after 24 months of ibrutinib treatment. The sequence was obtained from a human donor with chronic lymphocytic leukemia. In DNA, the CDR3 is TGCGCCAGCAGCCACAGGACAGGGGTGTCCTATGGCTACACCTTC. Protein product: CASSHRTGVSYGYTF.